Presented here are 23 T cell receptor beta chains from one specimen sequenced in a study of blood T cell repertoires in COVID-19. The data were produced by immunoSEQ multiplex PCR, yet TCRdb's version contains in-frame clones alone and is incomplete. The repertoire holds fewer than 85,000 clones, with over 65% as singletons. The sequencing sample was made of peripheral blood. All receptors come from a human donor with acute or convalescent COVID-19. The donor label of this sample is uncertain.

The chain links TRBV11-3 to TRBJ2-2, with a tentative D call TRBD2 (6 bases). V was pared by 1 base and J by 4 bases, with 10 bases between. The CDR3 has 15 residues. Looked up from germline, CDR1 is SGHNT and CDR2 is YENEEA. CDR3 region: CASSLVRGSTGELFF. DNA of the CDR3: TGTGCCAGCAGCTTAGTACGGGGGTCCACCGGGGAGCTGTTTTTT.

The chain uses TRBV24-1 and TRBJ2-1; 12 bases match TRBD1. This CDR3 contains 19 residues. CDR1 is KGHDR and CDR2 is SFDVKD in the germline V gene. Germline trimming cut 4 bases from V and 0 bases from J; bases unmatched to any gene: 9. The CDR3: CATSDPTGTGGSSYNEQFF. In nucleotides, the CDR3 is TGTGCCACCAGTGACCCCACCGGGACAGGGGGCAGCTCCTACAATGAGCAGTTCTTC.

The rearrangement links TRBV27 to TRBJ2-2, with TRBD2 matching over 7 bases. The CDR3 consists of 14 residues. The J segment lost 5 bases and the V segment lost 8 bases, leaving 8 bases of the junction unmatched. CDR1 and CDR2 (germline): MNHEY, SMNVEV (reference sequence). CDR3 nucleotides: TGTGCCAGCGGTCTATCGGGAGGTACCGGGGAGCTGTTTTTT. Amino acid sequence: CASGLSGGTGELFF.

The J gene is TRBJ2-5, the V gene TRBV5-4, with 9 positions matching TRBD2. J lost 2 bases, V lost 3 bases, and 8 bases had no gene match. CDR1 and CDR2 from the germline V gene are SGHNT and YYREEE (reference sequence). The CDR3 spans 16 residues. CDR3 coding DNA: TGTGCCAGCAGCTCGCGGACTAGCGCCAATCAAGAGACCCAGTACTTC. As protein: CASSSRTSANQETQYF. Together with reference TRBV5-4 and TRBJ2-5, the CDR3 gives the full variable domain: ETGVTQSPTHLIKTRGQQVTLRCSSQSGHNTVSWYQQALGQGPQFIFQYYREEENGRGNFPPRFSGLQFPNYSSELNVNALELDDSALYLCASSSRTSANQETQYFGPGTRLLVL.

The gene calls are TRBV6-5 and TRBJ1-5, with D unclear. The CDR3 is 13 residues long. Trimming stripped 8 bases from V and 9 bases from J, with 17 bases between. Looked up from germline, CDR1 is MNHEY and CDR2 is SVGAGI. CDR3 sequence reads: CASRRTVEGPQHF. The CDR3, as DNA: TGTGCCAGCCGACGGACTGTTGAGGGGCCCCAGCATTTT.

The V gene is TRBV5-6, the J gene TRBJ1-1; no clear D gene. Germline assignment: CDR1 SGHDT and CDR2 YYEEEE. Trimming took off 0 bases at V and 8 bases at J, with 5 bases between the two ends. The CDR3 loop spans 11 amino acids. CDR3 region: CASSLGAEAFF. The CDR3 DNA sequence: TGTGCCAGCAGCTTGGGAGCCGAAGCTTTCTTT.

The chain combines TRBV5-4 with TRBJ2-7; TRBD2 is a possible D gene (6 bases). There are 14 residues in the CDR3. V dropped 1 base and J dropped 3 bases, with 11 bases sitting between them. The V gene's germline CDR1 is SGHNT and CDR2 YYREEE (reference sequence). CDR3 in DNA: TGTGCCAGCAGCTTGTCCGGGAGCCTCTACGAGCAGTACTTC. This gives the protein CASSLSGSLYEQYF.

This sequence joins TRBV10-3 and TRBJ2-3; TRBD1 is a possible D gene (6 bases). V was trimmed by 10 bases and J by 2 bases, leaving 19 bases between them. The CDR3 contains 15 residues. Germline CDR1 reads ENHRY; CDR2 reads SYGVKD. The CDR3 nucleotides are TGTGCCACGATGACCCAGACAGGTCTCACAGATACGCAGTATTTT. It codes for CATMTQTGLTDTQYF.

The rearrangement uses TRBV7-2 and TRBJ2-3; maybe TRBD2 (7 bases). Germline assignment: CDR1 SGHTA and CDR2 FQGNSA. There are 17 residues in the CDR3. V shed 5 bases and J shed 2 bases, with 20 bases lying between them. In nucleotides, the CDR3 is TGTGCCAGCAGCCCAGGGGTCTTTGCGGGGGTCACAGATACGCAGTATTTT. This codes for CASSPGVFAGVTDTQYF.

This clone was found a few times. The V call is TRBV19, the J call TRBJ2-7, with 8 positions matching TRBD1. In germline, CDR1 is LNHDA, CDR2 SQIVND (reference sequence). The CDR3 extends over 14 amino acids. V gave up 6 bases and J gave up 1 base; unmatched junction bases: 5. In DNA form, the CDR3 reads TGTGCCAGTAGAGAGGACAGGGATTCCTACGAGCAGTACTTC. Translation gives CASREDRDSYEQYF.

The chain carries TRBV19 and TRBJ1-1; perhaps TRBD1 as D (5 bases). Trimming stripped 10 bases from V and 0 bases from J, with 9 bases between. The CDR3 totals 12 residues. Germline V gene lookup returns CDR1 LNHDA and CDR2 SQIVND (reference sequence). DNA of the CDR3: TGTGCCACCCTGGGGCTGAACACTGAAGCTTTCTTT. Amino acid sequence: CATLGLNTEAFF.

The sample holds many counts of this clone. The CDR3 coding sequence is TGTGCCAGCAGCTTGTCTCCGGGAATATCAAACACCATATATTTT. Its protein product is CASSLSPGISNTIYF. The chain combines TRBV7-2 with TRBJ1-3; D uncertain. The CDR3 totals 15 residues. CDR1 is SGHTA and CDR2 is FQGNSA in the germline V gene. V shed 3 bases and J shed 6 bases, with 15 bases lying between them.

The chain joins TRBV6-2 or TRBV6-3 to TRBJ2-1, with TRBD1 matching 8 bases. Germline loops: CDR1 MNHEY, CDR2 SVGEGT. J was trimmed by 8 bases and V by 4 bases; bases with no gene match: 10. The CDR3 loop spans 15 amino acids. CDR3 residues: CASSSGQAGIDEQFF. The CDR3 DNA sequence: TGTGCCAGCAGTTCGGGACAGGCTGGGATCGATGAGCAGTTCTTC.

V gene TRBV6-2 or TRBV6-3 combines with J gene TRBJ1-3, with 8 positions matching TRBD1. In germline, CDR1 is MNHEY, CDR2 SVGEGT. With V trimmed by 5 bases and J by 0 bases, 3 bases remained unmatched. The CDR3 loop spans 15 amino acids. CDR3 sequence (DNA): TGTGCCAGCAGTCTACAGGGGGGCTCTGGAAACACCATATATTTT. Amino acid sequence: CASSLQGGSGNTIYF.

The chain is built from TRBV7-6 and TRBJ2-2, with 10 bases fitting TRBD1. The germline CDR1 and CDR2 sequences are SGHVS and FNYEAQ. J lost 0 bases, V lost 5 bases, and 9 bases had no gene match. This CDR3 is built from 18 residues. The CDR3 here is CASSLYTGTGANTGELFF. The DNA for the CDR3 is TGTGCCAGCAGCCTTTACACGGGGACAGGGGCGAACACCGGGGAGCTGTTTTTT.

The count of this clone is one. The CDR3 nucleotides read TGTGCCAGCACCCGGGACAGCCGAGGCTACACCTTC. Residues: CASTRDSRGYTF. The chain uses TRBV12-3 or TRBV12-4 and TRBJ1-2, with TRBD1 matching over 7 bases. CDR3 length equals 12 residues. With V trimmed by 7 bases and J by 8 bases, 7 bases remained unmatched.

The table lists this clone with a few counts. The CDR3 bases are TGTGCCAGTAGTCCGCTAGCGGACATCTCCTACGAGCAGTACTTC. It specifies CASSPLADISYEQYF. The chain is built from TRBV19 and TRBJ2-7, with TRBD2 identical over 7 bases. In germline, CDR1 is LNHDA, CDR2 SQIVND (reference sequence). The junction had 7 bases not matched to a gene; V was cut back by 5 bases and J by 0 bases. This CDR3 contains 15 residues.

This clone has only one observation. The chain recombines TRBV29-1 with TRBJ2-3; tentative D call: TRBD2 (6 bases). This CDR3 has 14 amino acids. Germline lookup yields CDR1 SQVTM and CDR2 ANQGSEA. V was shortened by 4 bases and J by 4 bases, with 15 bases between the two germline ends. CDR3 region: CSVGYGRNADTQYF. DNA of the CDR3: TGCAGCGTTGGTTACGGGAGAAACGCAGATACGCAGTATTTT.

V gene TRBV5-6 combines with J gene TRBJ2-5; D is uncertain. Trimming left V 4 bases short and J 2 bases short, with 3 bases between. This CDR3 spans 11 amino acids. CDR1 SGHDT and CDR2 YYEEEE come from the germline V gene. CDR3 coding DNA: TGTGCCAGCAGCATACAAGAGACCCAGTACTTC. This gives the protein CASSIQETQYF.

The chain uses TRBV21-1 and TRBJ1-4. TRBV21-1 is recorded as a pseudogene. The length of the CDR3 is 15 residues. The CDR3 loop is CASSKSRGAYEKLFF. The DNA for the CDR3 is TGTGCCAGCAGCAAAAGTCGGGGGGCGTATGAAAAACTGTTTTTT.

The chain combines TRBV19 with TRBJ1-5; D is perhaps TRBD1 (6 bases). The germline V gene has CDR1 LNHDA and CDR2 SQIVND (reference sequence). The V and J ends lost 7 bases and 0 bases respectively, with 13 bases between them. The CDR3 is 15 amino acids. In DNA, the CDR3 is TGTGCCAGTACCCTGGGGGCGGCTAGCAATCAGCCCCAGCATTTT. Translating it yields CASTLGAASNQPQHF.

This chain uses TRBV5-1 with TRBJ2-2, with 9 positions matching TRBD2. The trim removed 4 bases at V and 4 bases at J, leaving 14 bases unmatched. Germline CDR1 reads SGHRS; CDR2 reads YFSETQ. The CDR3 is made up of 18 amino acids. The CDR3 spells CASSREASGIGGTGELFF. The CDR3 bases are TGCGCCAGCAGCCGCGAGGCTAGCGGGATTGGGGGCACCGGGGAGCTGTTTTTT. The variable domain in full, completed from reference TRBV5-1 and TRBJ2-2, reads KAGVTQTPRYLIKTRGQQVTLSCSPISGHRSVSWYQQTPGQGLQFLFEYFSETQRNKGNFPGRFSGRQFSNSRSEMNVSTLELGDSALYLCASSREASGIGGTGELFFGEGSRLTVL.

CDR3 DNA sequence: TGCAGCGTTGTCAAAGCGGGAGTCAGCTACGAGCAGTACTTC. Protein: CSVVKAGVSYEQYF. The chain uses TRBV29-1 and TRBJ2-7; TRBD2 matches 8 bases. J lost 3 bases, V lost 4 bases, and 8 bases had no gene match. Germline-derived CDR1 and CDR2 are SQVTM and ANQGSEA. The CDR3 is 14 amino acids.